These 28 T cell receptor beta chains share one sample of origin, sequenced in a study of regulatory T cells in long-lasting Graves disease (dated by TCRdb to about 2021). Receptors were amplified or captured by multiplex PCR. Sequenced using an Illumina HiSeq 4000. CDR3 regions were amplified by Arm-PCR with iRepertoire HTBI primers to construct TCR beta libraries. TCRdb reworked the public reads: Q25 trimming with fastp, MiXCR clone assembly, productive beta chains retained. Each CDR3 protein gets just one entry, which takes the most common genes and DNA from the rows behind it. The sample table lists approximately 350,000 distinct CDR3 sequences, around 15% of them with a count of one. 25% to 30% of the sample is in the top ten clones. Per the publication, the time point label means: newly diagnosed GD, antithyroid drugs for less than 3 months. For both TCR sequencing and RNA sequencing, RNA was extracted from PBMCs using TRIzol.

These data also formed part of another study, on T cells in Graves' hyperthyroidism and ophthalmopathy.

This specimen consisted of peripheral blood mononuclear cells (PBMCs), obtained at new diagnosis, from a patient treated with antithyroid drugs. These receptor sequences come from a man between 35 and 55 years old with Graves disease. Donor details come from another sample of the same person, matched by shared clones.

This clonotype was observed many times. The CDR3 protein is CASSLESFEFF. DNA for the CDR3: TGTGCCAGCAGCTTAGAATCATTCGAGTTCTTC. The chain couples TRBV7-9 to TRBJ2-1, with D hard to call. The CDR3 covers 11 residues. CDR1 and CDR2 (germline): SEHNR, FQNEAQ (reference sequence). Trimming cost V 1 base and J 14 bases, with 9 bases left between them.

This clonotype was detected many times. The rearrangement uses TRBV11-2 and TRBJ2-7; the D gene could be TRBD1 or TRBD2 (5 bases each). V was clipped by 5 bases and J by 5 bases, with 28 bases between them. Germline V gives CDR1 SGHAT, CDR2 FQNNGV. The CDR3 sequence is 18 residues long. The CDR3 DNA sequence: TGTGCCAGCAGCCCAACTAAAAACTTAGGGGTTAAGGAGGACGAGCAGTACTTC. It yields the protein CASSPTKNLGVKEDEQYF. The full variable domain, completed using reference TRBV11-2 and TRBJ2-7, is EAGVAQSPRYKIIEKRQSVAFWCNPISGHATLYWYQQILGQGPKLLIQFQNNGVVDDSQLPKDRFSAERLKGVDSTLKIQPAKLEDSAVYLCASSPTKNLGVKEDEQYFGPGTRLTVT.

This clonotype was recorded a few times. V usage is TRBV28 and J usage is TRBJ1-2, with 10 bases identical to TRBD1. Germline V gives CDR1 MDHEN, CDR2 SYDVKM. Losses at the gene ends were 5 bases for V and 8 bases for J; bases not matched to a gene: 5. CDR3 size: 13 residues. The CDR3 bases are TGTGCCAGCAGTCCGGGGACAGGGGAAGGCTACACCTTC. Its protein product is CASSPGTGEGYTF.

This clonotype was counted many times. This sequence joins TRBV18 and TRBJ2-1, with 7 bases fitting TRBD2. CDR1 and CDR2 (germline): KGHSH, LQKENI. Trimming cost V 2 bases and J 8 bases; bases outside gene matches: 12. The CDR3 runs to 16 residues. CDR3 in DNA: TGTGCCAGCTCACCAATACTAGCGCGGGTGAGCGATGAGCAGTTCTTC. Its protein is CASSPILARVSDEQFF.

This clonotype was seen a handful of times. This chain connects TRBV12-5 to TRBJ1-6; D not certain. CDR3 length: 14 residues. Deletions cut 7 bases from V and 9 bases from J, with 16 bases between. Germline V gene data show CDR1 as LGHNT and CDR2 as FRNRAP. This CDR3 is CASVFQPGGSPLHF. CDR3 nucleotide sequence: TGTGCTAGTGTCTTCCAACCGGGAGGTTCACCCCTCCACTTT. The whole variable domain, remainder taken from reference TRBV12-5 and TRBJ1-6, is DARVTQTPRHKVTEMGQEVTMRCQPILGHNTVFWYRQTMMQGLELLAYFRNRAPLDDSGMPKDRFSAEMPDATLATLKIQPSEPRDSAVYFCASVFQPGGSPLHFGNGTRLTVT.

This clonotype came up many times. The chain joins TRBV10-3 to TRBJ2-5; D remains ambiguous. CDR3 length: 13 amino acids. Germline V gene lookup returns CDR1 ENHRY and CDR2 SYGVKD. Trimming removed 5 bases at V and 2 bases at J, with 9 bases between. DNA for the CDR3: TGTGCCATCAGTCGGGCAGGACAAGAGACCCAGTACTTC. Encoded protein: CAISRAGQETQYF.

This clonotype has a count of ten or more. The chain uses TRBV30 and TRBJ1-5; tentative D call: TRBD1 (5 bases). Germline V CDR1 and CDR2: GTSNPN, SVGIG (reference sequence). V shed 0 bases and J shed 7 bases, with 7 bases lying between them. The CDR3 length is 12 residues. CDR3 nucleotides: TGTGCCTGGAGTGTACGGGGCCAGCCCCAGCATTTT. It codes for CAWSVRGQPQHF.

About this clonotype itself: A junction boundary mismatches the germline segment, possibly from a read error. This chain uses TRBV7-9 with TRBJ2-5, with no clear D. CDR1 and CDR2 (germline): SEHNR, FQNEAQ (reference sequence). The CDR3 extends over 14 amino acids. Here the CDR3 reads CASSLGSFQETQHF. The CDR3 DNA is TGTGCCAGCAGCTTAGGGTCATTCCAAGAGACCCAGCACTTC.

Concerning this clonotype: Compared with germline, one end of the junction differs, possibly owing to a read error. This chain connects TRBV2 to TRBJ1-5; D not resolved. The CDR3 has 13 residues. Per germline, CDR1 SNHLY and CDR2 FYNNEI. CDR3 sequence: CASREVINQPQHF. In nucleotides, the CDR3 is TGTGCCAGCAGAGAAGTTATCAATCAGCCCCAGCATTTT.

The chain's CDR3 is CASSLHTANYGYTF. The CDR3, as DNA: TGTGCCAGCAGCTTACATACAGCTAACTATGGCTACACCTTC. The rearrangement links TRBV11-2 to TRBJ1-2; D is undetermined. The ends were cut back, 2 bases at V and 0 bases at J, with 7 bases in the middle. The CDR3 consists of 14 residues. In germline, CDR1 is SGHAT, CDR2 FQNNGV.

This clonotype was found many times. The V call is TRBV6-5, the J call TRBJ1-4, with D possibly being TRBD1 (6 bases). Germline V gene data show CDR1 as MNHEY and CDR2 as SVGAGI. CDR3 size: 15 residues. Trimming stripped 4 bases from V and 7 bases from J, with 16 bases between. The CDR3 loop is CASSFEPGTPEKLFF. Here the CDR3 DNA reads TGTGCCAGCAGTTTCGAGCCCGGGACACCTGAAAAACTGTTTTTT.

There are many counts of this clonotype. V is TRBV20-1 and J is TRBJ1-5; 11 bases are a match to TRBD1. The length of the CDR3 is 15 residues. Germline trimming cut 3 bases from V and 2 bases from J; bases unmatched to any gene: 3. Germline V gene lookup returns CDR1 DFQATT and CDR2 SNEGSKA (reference sequence). The chain's CDR3 is CSARRTGGGNQPQHF. DNA for the CDR3: TGCAGTGCTAGGAGGACAGGGGGCGGCAATCAGCCCCAGCATTTT.

The rearrangement links TRBV20-1 to TRBJ2-3; the match to TRBD2 covers 9 bases. Trimming cost V 2 bases and J 2 bases; bases outside gene matches: 5. The CDR3 sequence is 15 residues long. Germline CDR1 is DFQATT and CDR2 is SNEGSKA (reference sequence). DNA of the CDR3: TGCAGTGCTAGAAGAGCGGGGGGCCACACAGATACGCAGTATTTT. This codes for CSARRAGGHTDTQYF.

The chain uses TRBV5-1 and TRBJ2-3; 12 nucleotides align to TRBD2. V lost 2 bases and J lost 2; bases outside the gene matches: 3. This CDR3 comprises 16 residues. Germline V gene lookup returns CDR1 SGHRS and CDR2 YFSETQ. The CDR3 DNA reads as TGCGCCAGCAGCTTAACTAGCGGGGGGATCACAGATACGCAGTATTTT. Amino acid sequence: CASSLTSGGITDTQYF.

This rearrangement joins TRBV7-9 to TRBJ1-2; the D is unclear. The CDR3 totals 13 residues. Germline CDR1 reads SEHNR; CDR2 reads FQNEAQ (reference sequence). Deletions cut 6 bases from V and 4 bases from J, with 12 bases between. CDR3 protein: CASSEFSGYGYTF. The CDR3, as DNA: TGTGCCAGCAGTGAGTTTAGCGGCTATGGCTACACCTTC.

There are a few counts of this clonotype. The V and J genes are TRBV10-3 and TRBJ1-1; possibly TRBD1 for D (5 bases). Trimming took off 6 bases at V and 2 bases at J, with 25 bases between the two ends. The CDR3 consists of 18 residues. Per the germline V gene, CDR1 is ENHRY and CDR2 is SYGVKD. In DNA, the CDR3 is TGTGCCATCAGGGACGCGGGACCGACTATCGGAAAAAACACTGAAGCTTTCTTT. Translating it yields CAIRDAGPTIGKNTEAFF.

The chain couples TRBV29-1 to TRBJ1-2; tentative D call: TRBD1 (5 bases). CDR1 is SQVTM, CDR2 ANQGSEA, per germline. V was cut by 7 bases and J by 1 base, with 13 bases left in between. This CDR3 region has 13 residues. This chain's CDR3 is CSAVTVDNYGYTF. The CDR3 DNA reads TGCAGCGCAGTGACAGTGGATAACTATGGCTACACCTTC.

This clonotype was detected many times. The J gene is TRBJ2-5, the V gene TRBV19; maybe TRBD1 (7 bases). With 5 bases removed from V and 3 bases from J, the gap between germline ends came to 16 bases. The CDR3 is made up of 15 amino acids. CDR1 is LNHDA and CDR2 is SQIVND in the germline V gene (reference sequence). The CDR3 DNA reads as TGTGCCAGTAGTGTCCGGGGGACAGCAGAAGAGACCCAGTACTTC. It yields the protein CASSVRGTAEETQYF.

V is TRBV20-1 and J is TRBJ2-7; 9 nucleotides line up with TRBD2. Germline V CDR1 and CDR2: DFQATT, SNEGSKA (reference sequence). The CDR3 covers 15 residues. Losses at the gene ends were 3 bases for V and 7 bases for J; bases not matched to a gene: 13. The CDR3 loop reads CSAREGSGGFREQYF. Written as DNA, the CDR3 is TGCAGTGCTAGGGAGGGTAGCGGGGGTTTCAGGGAGCAGTACTTC.

This clonotype was counted at least ten times. The chain carries TRBV15 and TRBJ2-3; 7 positions match TRBD1. Germline V gene data show CDR1 as LNHNV and CDR2 as YYDKDF (reference sequence). The length of the CDR3 is 16 residues. V dropped 0 bases and J dropped 2; count of bases not matched to a gene: 5. CDR3 nucleotide sequence: TGTGCCACCAGCAGAGATCGGACAGGATCCACAGATACGCAGTATTTT. Amino acids: CATSRDRTGSTDTQYF.

The table lists this clonotype with many counts. V is TRBV20-1 and J is TRBJ2-5; TRBD1 might be the D (6 bases). CDR3 length: 12 residues. Germline V gene lookup returns CDR1 DFQATT and CDR2 SNEGSKA (reference sequence). V lost 5 bases, J lost 5 bases, and 12 bases lay in between. CDR3 in amino acids: CSADKTGETQYF. The DNA for the CDR3 is TGCAGTGCTGATAAAACAGGGGAGACCCAGTACTTC.

CDR3 region: CASSYQFSGGPSSYNEQFF. CDR3 bases: TGTGCCAGCAGTTACCAGTTTAGCGGGGGGCCTAGCTCCTACAATGAGCAGTTCTTC. The J gene is TRBJ2-1, the V gene TRBV6-2 or TRBV6-3; 10 bases align to TRBD2. Germline values: CDR1 MNHEY, CDR2 SVGEGT. This CDR3 spans 19 amino acids. J lost 0 bases, V lost 2 bases, and 10 bases had no gene match.

This clonotype was detected many times. The chain employs TRBV12-3 or TRBV12-4 and TRBJ1-4; 7 bases are shared with TRBD1. V lost 5 bases and J lost 6; bases outside the gene matches: 12. This CDR3 spans 16 amino acids. This CDR3 reads CASSPISGQGDEKLFF. In nucleotides, the CDR3 is TGTGCCAGCAGTCCTATCTCAGGCCAGGGGGATGAAAAACTGTTTTTT.

This clonotype was observed at least ten times. V usage is TRBV15 and J usage is TRBJ1-1, with D unclear. In germline, CDR1 is LNHNV, CDR2 YYDKDF (reference sequence). Trimming left V 8 bases short and J 0 bases short, with 19 bases between. The CDR3 extends over 16 amino acids. The CDR3: CATVVGSLGVNTEAFF. CDR3 nucleotide sequence: TGTGCCACCGTCGTGGGGTCCCTTGGAGTGAACACTGAAGCTTTCTTT.

The chain uses TRBV20-1 and TRBJ2-7, with a possible D match to TRBD2 (5 bases). The V end lost 6 bases, the J end lost 4 bases, and 16 bases lay between the germline ends. Germline CDR1 and CDR2: DFQATT and SNEGSKA (reference sequence). This CDR3 has 13 residues. CDR3 amino acids: CSAQRPHSYEQYF. CDR3 coding DNA: TGCAGTGCCCAGCGGCCCCACTCTTACGAGCAGTACTTC.

This clonotype was detected a few times. The rearrangement links TRBV25-1 to TRBJ2-1; 13 positions match TRBD2. Germline values: CDR1 MGHDK, CDR2 SYGVNS. V was pared by 5 bases and J by 8 bases, with 12 bases of the junction left unmatched. The CDR3 is 17 residues long. The CDR3 DNA reads as TGTGCCAGCAGTTCCGGGACTAGCGGGGTAACGTACCATGAGCAGTTCTTC. It specifies CASSSGTSGVTYHEQFF.

This clonotype has a count of ten or more. The chain has TRBV27 and TRBJ2-3; D gene uncertain. The CDR3 contains 14 residues. V lost 2 bases to trimming and J lost 2 bases, with 8 bases between them. Germline-derived CDR1 and CDR2 are MNHEY and SMNVEV (reference sequence). CDR3 sequence: CASSLSRNTDTQYF. The CDR3 region has the DNA TGTGCCAGCAGTTTAAGCAGAAACACAGATACGCAGTATTTT.

This clonotype was seen only a few times. J is TRBJ1-4 and V is TRBV2; D call uncertain. Germline CDR1 SNHLY, CDR2 FYNNEI. V lost 6 bases to trimming and J lost 0 bases, with 11 bases between them. CDR3 length: 15 residues. The CDR3 here is CASSEHGTTNEKLFF. CDR3 DNA sequence: TGTGCCAGCAGCGAACACGGGACAACTAATGAAAAACTGTTTTTT.